Presented here are 24 T cell receptor beta chains from one specimen sequenced in a study of blood T cells in healthy people across ages. A J-beta primer mix and a sample-barcoded 5' primer were used in a second PCR of roughly 7 to 12 cycles. TCRdb called the 5' RACE reads again in MiXCR, with one record for every CDR3 protein. Of fewer than 700,000 distinct CDR3 sequences listed, under 55% were seen once; the top ten hold about 26%. The sequencing sample was made of blood. The receptors were gathered from an elderly man in good health.

This sequence joins TRBV20-1 and TRBJ2-5; 9 bases match TRBD2. The CDR3 runs to 16 residues. The V segment lost 3 bases and the J segment 5 bases; nucleotides outside the gene matches: 13. The germline V gene encodes CDR1 DFQATT and CDR2 SNEGSKA (reference sequence). In nucleotides, the CDR3 is TGCAGTGCTAGTCTCGGGGGAGCGGGGGGCTTGGAGACCCAGTACTTC. This translates into CSASLGGAGGLETQYF.

The chain has TRBV10-2 and TRBJ1-2; no reliable D call. In germline, CDR1 is WSHSY, CDR2 SAAADI. V was shortened by 7 bases and J by 2 bases, with 8 bases between the two germline ends. This CDR3 comprises 12 residues. The DNA of the CDR3 is TGCGCCAGCACGGACGGCAACTATGGCTACACCTTC. It yields the protein CASTDGNYGYTF.

CDR3 sequence reads: CASSRGISTAGTDTQYF. CDR3 nucleotides: TGCGCCAGCAGTCGGGGGATCTCTACAGCAGGCACAGATACGCAGTATTTT. The genes are TRBV5-1 and TRBJ2-3; possible D gene TRBD2, 6 bases. The CDR3 spans 17 residues. With 5 bases removed from V and 1 base from J, the gap between germline ends came to 20 bases. Germline V CDR1 and CDR2: SGHRS, YFSETQ.

This chain connects TRBV3-1 to TRBJ1-2, with D perhaps matching TRBD1 (5 bases). The CDR3 consists of 13 residues. CDR1 is LGHDT and CDR2 is YNNKEL in the germline V gene (reference sequence). V gave up 6 bases and J gave up 4 bases, with 12 bases separating them. The DNA of the CDR3 is TGTGCCAGCAGTCTCGTAGACAGCTATGGCTACACCTTC. Translation: CASSLVDSYGYTF.

V usage is TRBV20-1 and J usage is TRBJ1-1; D is perhaps TRBD1 (5 bases). The V end lost 1 base, the J end lost 1 base, and 7 bases lay between the germline ends. Germline CDR1 is DFQATT and CDR2 is SNEGSKA (reference sequence). This CDR3 is 13 amino acids long. The CDR3 is CSARGGQNTEAFF. The CDR3 nucleotides read TGCAGTGCTAGAGGGGGCCAGAACACTGAAGCTTTCTTT.

V and J are TRBV5-1 and TRBJ2-1; D is possibly TRBD2 (6 bases). The CDR3 sequence is 14 residues long. V shed 0 bases and J shed 9 bases, with 13 bases lying between them. The germline gives CDR1 SGHRS, CDR2 YFSETQ. The CDR3 DNA is TGCGCCAGCAGCTTGGGACTAGAAACTATTGAGCAGTTCTTC. Its translation: CASSLGLETIEQFF.

Of note for this clonotype: A much larger clone lies one base from this, so it may be a read error. The gene calls are TRBV5-1 and TRBJ2-5, with D possibly TRBD1 on 5 matching bases. Trimming cost V 6 bases and J 11 bases, with 29 bases left between them. Germline loops: CDR1 SGHRS, CDR2 YFSETQ. The CDR3 has 16 residues. The chain's CDR3 is CASTRSAHPGFDEQYF. For the CDR3, the DNA is TGCGCCAGCACCCGGTCTGCTCATCCAGGGTTCGATGAGCAGTACTTC.

The chain has TRBV10-2 and TRBJ2-3; D is unresolved. Per germline, CDR1 WSHSY and CDR2 SAAADI. This CDR3 is 13 amino acids long. V shed 3 bases and J shed 7 bases, with 11 bases lying between them. The CDR3 here is CASSDPPLNTQYF. DNA for the CDR3: TGCGCCAGCAGTGACCCCCCTCTGAATACGCAGTATTTT.

This clonotype was seen just once. The rearrangement joins TRBV12-3 or TRBV12-4 to TRBJ2-7; D uncertain. V was pared by 5 bases and J by 4 bases, with 15 bases between. CDR3 length equals 14 residues. The CDR3 region has the DNA TGTGCCAGCAGTACATCGGCGAGGTCATACGAGCAGTACTTC. It translates to CASSTSARSYEQYF.

The V gene is TRBV12-3 or TRBV12-4, the J gene TRBJ2-3; D remains unclear. V lost 2 bases to trimming and J lost 3 bases, with 6 bases between them. The CDR3 spans 13 residues. In nucleotides, the CDR3 is TGTGCCAGCAGTTTAAATCCAACAGATACGCAGTATTTT. Amino acid sequence: CASSLNPTDTQYF.

This sequence joins TRBV7-2 and TRBJ2-1; TRBD1 matches 7 bases. Losses at the gene ends were 8 bases for V and 3 bases for J; bases not matched to a gene: 10. Germline CDR1 SGHTA, CDR2 FQGNSA. CDR3 length: 15 residues. CDR3: CASGTGQPYYNEQFF. The CDR3 DNA sequence: TGTGCCAGCGGAACGGGACAGCCTTACTACAATGAGCAGTTCTTC.

This clonotype has a single count. The chain employs TRBV18 and TRBJ1-2, with D perhaps matching TRBD1 (6 bases). Per germline, CDR1 KGHSH and CDR2 LQKENI. The CDR3 loop spans 14 amino acids. V lost 6 bases to trimming and J lost 3 bases, with 14 bases between them. CDR3 loop: CASSPAGAHYGYTF. CDR3 nucleotide sequence: TGTGCCAGCTCCCCCGCGGGGGCGCACTATGGCTACACCTTC.

The rearrangement joins TRBV20-1 to TRBJ2-5; the D gene is possibly TRBD2 (6 bases). The germline V and J ends were trimmed by 6 bases and 5 bases, with 13 bases remaining between them. This CDR3 region has 12 residues. Germline CDR1 and CDR2: DFQATT and SNEGSKA (reference sequence). As DNA, the CDR3 is TGCAGTGCCGGGACTCCCGGTGAGACCCAGTACTTC. Translated, it gives CSAGTPGETQYF.

In this sample, this clonotype turned up once. The junction shows a germline mismatch at one end, possibly a read error. CDR3: CVSSLGTEDGYTF. DNA for the CDR3: TGTGTCAGCAGCTTAGGCACTGAAGATGGCTACACCTTC. This sequence joins TRBV7-9 and TRBJ1-2; D unresolved. The CDR3 totals 13 residues. Per the germline V gene, CDR1 is SEHNR and CDR2 is FQNEAQ (reference sequence).

This clonotype was seen only a few times. The genes are TRBV29-1 and TRBJ1-2, with a weak D call TRBD1 (6 bases). The germline V gene has CDR1 SQVTM and CDR2 ANQGSEA. This CDR3 has 15 amino acids. V dropped 4 bases and J dropped 6 bases, with 21 bases sitting between them. The chain's CDR3 is CSVGGWGARDDGYTF. As DNA, the CDR3 is TGCAGCGTTGGGGGGTGGGGGGCGCGCGACGATGGCTACACCTTC.

CDR3 sequence (DNA): TGTGCCATCAGGAGACTAGCGGGGGGGACCTACAATGAGCAGTTCTTC. It yields the protein CAIRRLAGGTYNEQFF. The chain carries TRBV10-3 and TRBJ2-1; 14 nucleotides align to TRBD2. The CDR3 spans 16 residues. The trim removed 6 bases at V and 2 bases at J, leaving 3 bases unmatched. Germline V gene data show CDR1 as ENHRY and CDR2 as SYGVKD.

This clonotype was counted a single time. The chain couples TRBV29-1 to TRBJ2-1; 8 bases fit TRBD1. The CDR3 contains 19 residues. The germline gives CDR1 SQVTM, CDR2 ANQGSEA. The ends lost 7 bases at V and 0 bases at J; junction bases unmatched: 20. CDR3 DNA: TGCAGCGCGGAAGGGGTTAGAGAGGGACAGGACACCTCCTACAATGAGCAGTTCTTC. Encoded protein: CSAEGVREGQDTSYNEQFF.

This clonotype has more than one count but fewer than ten. The chain is built from TRBV29-1 and TRBJ1-4; D is uncertain. V was cut by 5 bases and J by 8 bases, with 12 bases left in between. CDR1 and CDR2 (germline): SQVTM, ANQGSEA. The CDR3 extends over 12 amino acids. CDR3 DNA: TGCAGCGTTCGTCTGGTGGGCGAAAAACTGTTTTTT. Protein product: CSVRLVGEKLFF.

This chain connects TRBV12-3 or TRBV12-4 to TRBJ1-5; 9 bases are a match to TRBD1. This CDR3 has 14 residues. Trimming at V came to 5 bases and at J to 6 bases, leaving 5 bases not matched to a gene. The CDR3 DNA is TGTGCCAGCAGTACGGGACAGGGCCCTCAGCCCCAGCATTTT. This gives the protein CASSTGQGPQPQHF.

V usage is TRBV6-1 and J usage is TRBJ2-3, with 8 bases aligning to TRBD1. This CDR3 has 15 residues. J was trimmed by 2 bases and V by 10 bases; bases with no gene match: 11. Looked up from germline, CDR1 is MNHNS and CDR2 is SASEGT. CDR3 loop: CATGQGRVYTDTQYF. The CDR3 DNA sequence: TGTGCCACCGGACAGGGTAGGGTATACACAGATACGCAGTATTTT.

The chain joins TRBV2 to TRBJ2-3; D gene unclear. V lost 7 bases and J 0 bases, leaving 14 bases between the germline ends. The CDR3 consists of 15 residues. From germline, CDR1 is SNHLY and CDR2 FYNNEI. This CDR3 reads CASNGHTPSTDTQYF. The DNA of the CDR3 is TGTGCCAGCAACGGTCACACTCCTAGCACAGATACGCAGTATTTT.

This chain uses TRBV7-2 with TRBJ2-2; D perhaps matches TRBD1 (5 bases). CDR1 and CDR2 (germline): SGHTA, FQGNSA. The V gene lost 2 bases and the J gene lost 4 bases, with 8 bases spanning the gap. CDR3 length: 14 residues. This CDR3 reads CASSLRGSTGELFF. CDR3 nucleotides: TGTGCCAGCAGCTTAAGGGGCTCCACCGGGGAGCTGTTTTTT. Full variable domain (remainder filled in from reference TRBV7-2 and TRBJ2-2): GAGVSQSPSNKVTEKGKDVELRCDPISGHTALYWYRQSLGQGLEFLIYFQGNSAPDKSGLPSDRFSAERTGGSVSTLTIQRTQQEDSAVYLCASSLRGSTGELFFGEGSRLTVL.

Ten or more counts support this clonotype. V gene TRBV20-1 combines with J gene TRBJ2-1; 7 bases align to TRBD2. CDR3 length: 13 residues. Germline V gene sequence: CDR1 DFQATT, CDR2 SNEGSKA (reference sequence). V trimming: 3 bases; J trimming: 4 bases; junction bases outside the gene matches: 3. The CDR3 region is CSARERGYNEQFF. The CDR3 coding sequence is TGCAGTGCTAGGGAGCGGGGATACAATGAGCAGTTCTTC.

This chain links TRBV3-1 with TRBJ2-7; D unresolved. The J call may be faulty, since TRBJ2-5 better matches the DNA end. The CDR3 totals 15 residues. The germline V gene encodes CDR1 LGHDT and CDR2 YNNKEL (reference sequence). CDR3 sequence (DNA): TGTGCCAGCAGCCAAGTGGGTTCGCCGTGGGAGACCCAGTACTTC. It codes for CASSQVGSPWETQYF.